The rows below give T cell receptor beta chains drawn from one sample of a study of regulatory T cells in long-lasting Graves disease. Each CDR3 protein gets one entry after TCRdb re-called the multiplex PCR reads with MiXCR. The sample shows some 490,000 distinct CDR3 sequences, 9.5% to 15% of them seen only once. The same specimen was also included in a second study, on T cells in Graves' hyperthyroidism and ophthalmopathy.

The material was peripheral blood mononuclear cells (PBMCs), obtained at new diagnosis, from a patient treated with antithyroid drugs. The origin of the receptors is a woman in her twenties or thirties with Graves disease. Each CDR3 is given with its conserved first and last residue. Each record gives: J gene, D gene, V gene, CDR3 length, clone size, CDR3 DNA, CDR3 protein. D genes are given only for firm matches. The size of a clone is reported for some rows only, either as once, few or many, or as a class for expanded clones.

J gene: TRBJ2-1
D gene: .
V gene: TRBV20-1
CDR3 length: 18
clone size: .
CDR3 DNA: TGCAGTGCTAGAGACGTGATCCTATGGGGAGGCCCTAGGAATGAGCAGTTCTTC
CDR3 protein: CSARDVILWGGPRNEQFF

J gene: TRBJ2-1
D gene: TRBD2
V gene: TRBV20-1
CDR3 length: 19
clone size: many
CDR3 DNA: TGCAGTGCTAGAGACCTCCTCTCGGGCCCCTGGGGACTATACAATGAGCAGTTCTTC
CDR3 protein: CSARDLLSGPWGLYNEQFF

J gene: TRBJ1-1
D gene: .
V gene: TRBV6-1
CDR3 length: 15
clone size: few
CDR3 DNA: TGTGCCAGCAATTCTGTAGGGGCTGGGGACACTGAAGCTTTCTTT
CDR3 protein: CASNSVGAGDTEAFF

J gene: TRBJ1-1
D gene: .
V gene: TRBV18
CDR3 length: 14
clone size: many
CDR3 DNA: TGTGCCAGCTCGCTCGACAGACAGAACACTGAAGCTTTCTTT
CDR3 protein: CASSLDRQNTEAFF

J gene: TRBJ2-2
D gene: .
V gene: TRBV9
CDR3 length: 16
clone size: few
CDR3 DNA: TGTGCCAGCAACCTAGGGGGGCGAATTTCAAACGGGGAGCTGTTTTTT
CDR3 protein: CASNLGGRISNGELFF

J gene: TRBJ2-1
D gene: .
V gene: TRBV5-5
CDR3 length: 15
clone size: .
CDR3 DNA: TGTGCCAGCAGTCCAATAGTGCGAGCCGGAGATGAGCAGTTCTTC
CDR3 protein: CASSPIVRAGDEQFF

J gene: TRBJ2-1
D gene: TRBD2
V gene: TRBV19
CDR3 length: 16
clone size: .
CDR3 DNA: TGTGCCAGTAGACTGTTTGCTAGCGGGAGGGACAATGAGCAGTTCTTC
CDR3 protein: CASRLFASGRDNEQFF

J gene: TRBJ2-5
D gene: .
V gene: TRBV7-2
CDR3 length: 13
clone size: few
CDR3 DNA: TGTGCCAGCAGCTTTTCGGCAGAAGAGACCCAGTACTTC
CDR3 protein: CASSFSAEETQYF

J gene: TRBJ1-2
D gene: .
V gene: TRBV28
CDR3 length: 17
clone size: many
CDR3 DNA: TGTGCCAGCAGTTTAACTCCCCCCCGAGGGGAGAACTATGGCTACACCTTC
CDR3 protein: CASSLTPPRGENYGYTF

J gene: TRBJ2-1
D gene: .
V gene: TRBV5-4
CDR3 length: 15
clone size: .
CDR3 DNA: TGTGCCAGCAGTTGGGGACTGGGGGGCTTGGGTGAGCAGTTCTTC
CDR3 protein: CASSWGLGGLGEQFF

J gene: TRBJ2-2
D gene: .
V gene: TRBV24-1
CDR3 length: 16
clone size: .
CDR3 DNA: TGTGCCACCAGTGATTTAAAGACAGCGAACACCGGGGAGCTGTTTTTT
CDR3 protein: CATSDLKTANTGELFF

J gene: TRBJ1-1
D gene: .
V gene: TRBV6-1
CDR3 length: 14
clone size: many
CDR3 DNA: TGTGCCAGCTTCAGGGCGGTGATGAACACTGAAGCTTTCTTT
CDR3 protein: CASFRAVMNTEAFF

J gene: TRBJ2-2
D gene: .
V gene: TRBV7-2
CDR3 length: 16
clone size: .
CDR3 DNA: TGTGCCAGCAGCTTAGGAGAAGGGCGGAGCACCGGGGAGCTGTTTTTT
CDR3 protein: CASSLGEGRSTGELFF

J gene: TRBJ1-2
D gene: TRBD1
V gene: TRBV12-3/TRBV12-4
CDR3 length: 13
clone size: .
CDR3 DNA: TGTGCCAGCAGTTTTACAGGGGGCGAAGGCTACACCTTC
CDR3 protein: CASSFTGGEGYTF

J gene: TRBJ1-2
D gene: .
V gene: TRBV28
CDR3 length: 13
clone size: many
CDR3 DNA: TGTGCCAGCAGCTTCGGGCAGAACTATGGCTACACCTTC
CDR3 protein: CASSFGQNYGYTF

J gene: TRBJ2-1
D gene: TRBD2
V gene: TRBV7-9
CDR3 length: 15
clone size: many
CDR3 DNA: TGTGCCAGCGGATCGTTAGCGGGACCCTACAATGAGCAGTTCTTC
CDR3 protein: CASGSLAGPYNEQFF

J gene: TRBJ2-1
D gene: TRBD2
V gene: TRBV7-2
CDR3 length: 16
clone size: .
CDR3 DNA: TGTGCCAGCAGCCAGAGCCCTAGCGGGAGGGCCGGTGAGCAGTTCTTC
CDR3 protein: CASSQSPSGRAGEQFF

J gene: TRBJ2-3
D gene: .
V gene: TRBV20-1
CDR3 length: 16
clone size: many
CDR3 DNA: TGCAGTGCTAGAGATGTCGGTGCCCTCCGGGTGGATACGCAGTATTTT
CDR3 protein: CSARDVGALRVDTQYF

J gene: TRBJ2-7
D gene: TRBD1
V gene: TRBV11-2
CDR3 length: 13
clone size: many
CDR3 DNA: TGTGCCAGCAGCCTCGGGACAGGGGGCGAGCAGTACTTC
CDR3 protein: CASSLGTGGEQYF

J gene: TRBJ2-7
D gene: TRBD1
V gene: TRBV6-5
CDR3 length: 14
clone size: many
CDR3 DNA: TGTGCCAGCAGTTACTTCCAGGGGGCTGGCGAGCAGTACTTC
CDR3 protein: CASSYFQGAGEQYF

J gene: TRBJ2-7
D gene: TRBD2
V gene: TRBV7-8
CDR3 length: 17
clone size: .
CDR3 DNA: TGTGCCAGCAGTCAAAAGAGGATCCCGGGAGGGACCTACGAGCAGTACTTC
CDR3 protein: CASSQKRIPGGTYEQYF

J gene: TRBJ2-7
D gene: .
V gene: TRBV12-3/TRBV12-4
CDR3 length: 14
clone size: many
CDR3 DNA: TGTGCCAGCAGCCCCCTCAGCGGGCGGAGCGAGCAGTACTTC
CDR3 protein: CASSPLSGRSEQYF

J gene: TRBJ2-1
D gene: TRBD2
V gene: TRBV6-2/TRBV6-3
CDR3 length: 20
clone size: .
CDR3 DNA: TGTGCCAGCAGCCTCACCCGGTCTAGCGGGAGGGTATACTCCTACAATGAGCAGTTCTTC
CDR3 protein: CASSLTRSSGRVYSYNEQFF

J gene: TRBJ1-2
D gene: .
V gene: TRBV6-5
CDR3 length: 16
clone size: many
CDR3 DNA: TGTGCCAGCAGTTACTCCGGAGGGCGGGGTGCCGGTGGCTACACCTTC
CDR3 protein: CASSYSGGRGAGGYTF

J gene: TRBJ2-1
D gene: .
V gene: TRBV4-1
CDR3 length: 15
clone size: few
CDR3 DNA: TGCGCCAGCAGCCAAGATCTGGGGCAGGGCAATGAGCAGTTCTTC
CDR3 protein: CASSQDLGQGNEQFF

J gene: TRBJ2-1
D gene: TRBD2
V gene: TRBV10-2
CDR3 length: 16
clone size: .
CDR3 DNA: TGCGCCAGCAGTGACGGCCCCAGCGGGAGGTTCAATGAGCAGTTCTTC
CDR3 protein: CASSDGPSGRFNEQFF

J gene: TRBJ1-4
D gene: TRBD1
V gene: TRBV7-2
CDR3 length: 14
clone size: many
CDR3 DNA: TGTGCCAGCAGCTTAACGACAGGGGGCGGAAAACTGTTTTTT
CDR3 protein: CASSLTTGGGKLFF

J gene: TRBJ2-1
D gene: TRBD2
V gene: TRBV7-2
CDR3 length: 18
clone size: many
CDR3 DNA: TGTGCCAGCAGCAGACGGGGACTAGCGGTACCTCGGGGGAATGAGCAGTTCTTC
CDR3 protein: CASSRRGLAVPRGNEQFF

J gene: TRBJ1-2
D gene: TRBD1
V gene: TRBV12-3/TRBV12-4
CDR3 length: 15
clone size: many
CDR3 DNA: TGTGCCAGCAGTTCAGGACAGGGAACTAACTATGGCTACACCTTC
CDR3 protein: CASSSGQGTNYGYTF

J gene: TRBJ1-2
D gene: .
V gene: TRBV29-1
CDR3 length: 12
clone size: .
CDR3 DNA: TGCAGCGTTGAACAGCCAGGCGGGGGCTACACCTTC
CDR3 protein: CSVEQPGGGYTF

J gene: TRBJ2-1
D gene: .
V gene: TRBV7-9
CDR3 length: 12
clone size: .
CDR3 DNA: TGTGCCATTCTGACGGGAGTAAATGAGCAGTTCTTC
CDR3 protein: CAILTGVNEQFF

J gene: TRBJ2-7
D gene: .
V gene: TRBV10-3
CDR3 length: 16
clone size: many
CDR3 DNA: TGTGCCATCAGAACCCCCGGGGCCCTAAACGCCTACGAGCAGTACTTC
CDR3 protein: CAIRTPGALNAYEQYF

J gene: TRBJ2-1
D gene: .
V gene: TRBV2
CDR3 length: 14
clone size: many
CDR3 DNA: TGTGCCAGCAGGCCCCCGAGCTCCTACAATGAGCAGTTCTTC
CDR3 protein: CASRPPSSYNEQFF

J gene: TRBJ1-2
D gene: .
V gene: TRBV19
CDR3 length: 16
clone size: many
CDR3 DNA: TGTGCCAGTAGTTCTGCTCCAGGGGATTTTACCTATGGCTACACCTTC
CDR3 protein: CASSSAPGDFTYGYTF

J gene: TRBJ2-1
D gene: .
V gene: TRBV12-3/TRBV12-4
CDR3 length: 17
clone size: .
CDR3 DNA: TGTGCCAGCAGTACCTTTAGGGGGGAAGGGGCGTTCAATGAGCAGTTCTTC
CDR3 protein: CASSTFRGEGAFNEQFF

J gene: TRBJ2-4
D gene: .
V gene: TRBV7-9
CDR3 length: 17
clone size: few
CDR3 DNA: TGTGCCAGCAGCCCCGTGGACGGTCCTCTAGCCAAAAACATTCAGTACTTC
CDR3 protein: CASSPVDGPLAKNIQYF